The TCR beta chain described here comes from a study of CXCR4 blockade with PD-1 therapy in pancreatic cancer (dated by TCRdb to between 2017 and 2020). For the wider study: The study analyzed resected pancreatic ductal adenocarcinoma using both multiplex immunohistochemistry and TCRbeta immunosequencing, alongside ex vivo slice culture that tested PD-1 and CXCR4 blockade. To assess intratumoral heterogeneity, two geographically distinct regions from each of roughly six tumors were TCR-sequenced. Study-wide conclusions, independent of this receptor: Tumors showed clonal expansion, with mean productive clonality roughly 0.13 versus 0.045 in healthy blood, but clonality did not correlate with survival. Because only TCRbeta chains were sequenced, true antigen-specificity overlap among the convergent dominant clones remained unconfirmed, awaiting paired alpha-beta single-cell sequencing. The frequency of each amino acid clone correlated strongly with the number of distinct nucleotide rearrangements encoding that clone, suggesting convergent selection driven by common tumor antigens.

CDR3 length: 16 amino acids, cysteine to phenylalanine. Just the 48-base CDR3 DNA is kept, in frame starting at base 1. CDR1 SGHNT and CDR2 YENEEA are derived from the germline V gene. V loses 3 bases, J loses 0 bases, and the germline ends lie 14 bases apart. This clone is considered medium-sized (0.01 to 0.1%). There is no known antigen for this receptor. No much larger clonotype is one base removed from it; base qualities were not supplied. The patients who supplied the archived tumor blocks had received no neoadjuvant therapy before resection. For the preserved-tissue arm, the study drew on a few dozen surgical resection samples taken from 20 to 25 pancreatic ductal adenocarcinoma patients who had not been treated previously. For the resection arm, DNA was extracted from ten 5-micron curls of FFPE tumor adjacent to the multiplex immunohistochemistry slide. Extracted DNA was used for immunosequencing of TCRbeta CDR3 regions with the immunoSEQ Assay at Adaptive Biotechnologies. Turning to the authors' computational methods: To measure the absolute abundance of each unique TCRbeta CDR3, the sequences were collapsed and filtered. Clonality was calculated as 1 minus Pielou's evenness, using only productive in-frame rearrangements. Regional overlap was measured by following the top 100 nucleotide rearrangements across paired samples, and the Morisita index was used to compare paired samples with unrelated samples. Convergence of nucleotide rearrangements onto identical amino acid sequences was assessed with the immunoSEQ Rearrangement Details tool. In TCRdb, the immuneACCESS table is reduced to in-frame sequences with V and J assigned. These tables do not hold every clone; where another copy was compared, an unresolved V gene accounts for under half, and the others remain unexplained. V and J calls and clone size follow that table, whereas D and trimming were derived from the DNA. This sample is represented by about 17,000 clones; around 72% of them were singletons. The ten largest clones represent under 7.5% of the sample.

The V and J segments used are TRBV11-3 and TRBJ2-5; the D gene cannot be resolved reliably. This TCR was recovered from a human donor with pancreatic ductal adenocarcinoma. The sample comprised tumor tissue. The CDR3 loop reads CASSFKRQRYQETQYF. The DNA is TGTGCCAGCAGCTTTAAAAGGCAGAGGTACCAAGAGACCCAGTACTTC.